Following are 21 T cell receptor beta chains from one sample sequenced in a study of CD8+ T cells in alopecia areata. cDNA serving as the sequencing template came from extracted, reverse transcribed RNA. This table comes from immunoSEQ multiplex PCR, and its TCRdb copy is limited to in-frame clones, with some not included. Altogether around 140,000 clones are present, more than 40% being singletons, with the ten largest covering more than 6.5%. Sequences were obtained from CD4+ T cells sorted from blood. These receptors originate from a human donor with alopecia areata.

This clone was found a few times. For the CDR3, the DNA is TGCGCCAGCAGCCAAACCCCTGCGGGAGGAGCCAAAAACATTCAGTACTTC. Amino acids: CASSQTPAGGAKNIQYF. The chain carries TRBV4-1 and TRBJ2-4; 8 bases line up with TRBD2. The CDR3 extends over 17 amino acids. The junction had 6 bases not matched to a gene; V was cut back by 2 bases and J by 0 bases. CDR1 and CDR2 from the germline V gene are MGHRA and YSYEKL.

A few counts support this clone. V and J are TRBV2 and TRBJ2-7; 10 bases align to TRBD2. The CDR3 spans 16 residues. V was pared by 7 bases and J by 0 bases, with 9 bases of the junction left unmatched. Germline CDR1 and CDR2: SNHLY and FYNNEI. CDR3: CASIKLGLADSYEQYF. In DNA form, the CDR3 reads TGTGCCAGCATTAAACTTGGACTAGCGGACTCCTACGAGCAGTACTTC.

Concerning this clone itself: The sample has other DNA sequences that encode this CDR3 too. The chain employs TRBV29-1 and TRBJ2-1; D perhaps matches TRBD1 (6 bases). Germline V gene lookup returns CDR1 SQVTM and CDR2 ANQGSEA. With 6 bases removed from V and 7 bases from J, the gap between germline ends came to 10 bases. The CDR3 is 11 residues long. CDR3 region: CSVRRGNEQFF. CDR3 nucleotides: TGCAGCGTGAGAAGGGGGAATGAGCAGTTCTTC.

The chain recombines TRBV11-2 with TRBJ2-1; D remains ambiguous. Germline V CDR1 and CDR2: SGHAT, FQNNGV. The CDR3 has 12 residues. Between the trimmed V and J ends, which lost 4 bases and 6 bases, there was a span of 7 bases. This chain's CDR3 is CASSSTLNEQFF. Here the CDR3 DNA reads TGTGCCAGCAGCTCGACACTCAATGAGCAGTTCTTC. The full variable domain, in which reference TRBV11-2 and TRBJ2-1 provide the parts outside the CDR3, is EAGVAQSPRYKIIEKRQSVAFWCNPISGHATLYWYQQILGQGPKLLIQFQNNGVVDDSQLPKDRFSAERLKGVDSTLKIQPAKLEDSAVYLCASSSTLNEQFFGPGTRLTVL.

A few counts support this clone. The chain joins TRBV19 to TRBJ2-7, with TRBD1 matching 8 bases. This CDR3 has 16 amino acids. J gave up 0 bases and V 9 bases, and 13 bases lay outside the gene matches. From germline, CDR1 is LNHDA and CDR2 SQIVND (reference sequence). In nucleotides, the CDR3 is TGTGCCAGCGGCCACGGACAGGGTAGTCCCTCCTACGAGCAGTACTTC. This translates into CASGHGQGSPSYEQYF. The full variable domain, with the rest looked up from reference TRBV19 and TRBJ2-7, is DGGITQSPKYLFRKEGQNVTLSCEQNLNHDAMYWYRQDPGQGLRLIYYSQIVNDFQKGDIAEGYSVSREKKESFPLTVTSAQKNPTAFYLCASGHGQGSPSYEQYFGPGTRLTVT.

This clone occurred a few times. This chain connects TRBV18 to TRBJ2-1, with D perhaps matching TRBD1 or TRBD2 (5 bases each). This CDR3 comprises 12 residues. CDR1 is KGHSH, CDR2 LQKENI, per germline. V was clipped by 8 bases and J by 4 bases, with 9 bases between them. The CDR3: CASGGPYNEQFF. The CDR3 DNA reads TGTGCCAGCGGGGGACCATACAATGAGCAGTTCTTC.

This clone appeared a single time. The rearrangement joins TRBV27 to TRBJ2-5; a possible D gene is TRBD2 (6 bases). With 6 bases removed from V and 5 bases from J, the gap between germline ends came to 19 bases. The germline V gene has CDR1 MNHEY and CDR2 SMNVEV (reference sequence). This CDR3 has 15 residues. CDR3 sequence (DNA): TGTGCCAGCAGGCTCTTGACAAGTGGGAGGGAGACCCAGTACTTC. It translates to CASRLLTSGRETQYF.

This rearrangement joins TRBV2 to TRBJ2-5, with D possibly TRBD2 on 5 matching bases. V lost 7 bases, J lost 2 bases, and 11 bases lay in between. The CDR3 length is 13 residues. From germline, CDR1 is SNHLY and CDR2 FYNNEI. In DNA, the CDR3 is TGTGCCAGCAACCCTCGGGAACAAGAGACCCAGTACTTC. This sequence encodes CASNPREQETQYF.

The DNA of the CDR3 is TGTGCCAGCAGCCAGGGACTAGCGGGCTATGAGCAGTTCTTC. It codes for CASSQGLAGYEQFF. This chain connects TRBV11-2 to TRBJ2-1; 12 positions agree with TRBD2. Germline V gene data show CDR1 as SGHAT and CDR2 as FQNNGV. J lost 8 bases, V lost 5 bases, and 4 bases had no gene match. The CDR3 runs 14 residues.

The sample holds a few counts of this clone. The chain has TRBV11-2 and TRBJ2-7; weak D call: TRBD2 (5 bases). This CDR3 is built from 16 residues. V was clipped by 5 bases and J by 6 bases, with 23 bases between them. Germline CDR1 is SGHAT and CDR2 is FQNNGV. DNA of the CDR3: TGTGCCAGCAGCCGAAACGGACTTTACGTCTATAGCGAGCAGTACTTC. Translated, it gives CASSRNGLYVYSEQYF. Full variable domain (missing parts from reference TRBV11-2 and TRBJ2-7): EAGVAQSPRYKIIEKRQSVAFWCNPISGHATLYWYQQILGQGPKLLIQFQNNGVVDDSQLPKDRFSAERLKGVDSTLKIQPAKLEDSAVYLCASSRNGLYVYSEQYFGPGTRLTVT.

The rearrangement links TRBV29-1 to TRBJ2-5, with TRBD1 as a possible D gene (5 bases). The J call is doubtful: the DNA matches TRBJ2-7 better. Looked up from germline, CDR1 is SQVTM and CDR2 is ANQGSEA. CDR3 size: 13 residues. CDR3 in amino acids: CSVEGHWGGEQYF. The CDR3 nucleotides are TGCAGCGTTGAAGGTCACTGGGGCGGCGAGCAGTACTTC.

This clone was counted between two and nine times. V usage is TRBV29-1 and J usage is TRBJ2-1; D uncertain. Deletions cut 4 bases from V and 6 bases from J, with 13 bases between. The CDR3 runs 13 residues. Germline-derived CDR1 and CDR2 are SQVTM and ANQGSEA. The CDR3 DNA reads TGCAGCGTTGGTACGGGCTTCGGCAATGAGCAGTTCTTC. This sequence encodes CSVGTGFGNEQFF.

The chain is built from TRBV29-1 and TRBJ2-3; TRBD2 aligns across 8 bases. In germline, CDR1 is SQVTM, CDR2 ANQGSEA. Unmatched junction bases numbered 5, after V lost 5 bases and J lost 4 bases. The CDR3 length is 13 residues. CDR3 residues: CSVKFGGADTQYF. Written as DNA, the CDR3 is TGCAGCGTTAAGTTCGGGGGGGCAGATACGCAGTATTTT.

The chain couples TRBV28 to TRBJ2-1; D gene ambiguous. Germline V gives CDR1 MDHEN, CDR2 SYDVKM. This CDR3 has 12 residues. V shed 8 bases and J shed 2 bases, with 7 bases lying between them. The CDR3 coding sequence is TGTGCCAGCGGTGGTGCCTACAATGAGCAGTTCTTC. It yields the protein CASGGAYNEQFF. The whole variable domain, remainder taken from reference TRBV28 and TRBJ2-1, is DVKVTQSSRYLVKRTGEKVFLECVQDMDHENMFWYRQDPGLGLRLIYFSYDVKMKEKGDIPEGYSVSREKKERFSLILESASTNQTSMYLCASGGAYNEQFFGPGTRLTVL.

The V and J genes are TRBV30 and TRBJ2-5; 10 nucleotides agree with TRBD2. Unmatched junction bases numbered 18, after V lost 5 bases and J lost 6 bases. The CDR3 sequence is 17 residues long. CDR1 and CDR2 from the germline V gene are GTSNPN and SVGIG (reference sequence). The chain's CDR3 is CAWESGLAGALGKTQYF. The DNA for the CDR3 is TGTGCCTGGGAATCAGGGCTAGCGGGAGCCCTCGGGAAGACCCAGTACTTC.

V gene TRBV27 combines with J gene TRBJ1-2; 8 nucleotides match TRBD1. The CDR3 contains 12 residues. Germline trimming cut 7 bases from V and 4 bases from J; bases unmatched to any gene: 2. From germline, CDR1 is MNHEY and CDR2 SMNVEV (reference sequence). CDR3 residues: CASKTGGYGYTF. The CDR3 nucleotides are TGTGCCAGCAAAACAGGGGGCTATGGCTACACCTTC.

The CDR3: CASDGSYGYTF. The CDR3 DNA is TGTGCCAGCGACGGCTCGTATGGCTACACCTTC. The V and J genes are TRBV2 and TRBJ1-2; D is undetermined. V lost 8 bases and J 5 bases, leaving 9 bases between the germline ends. Germline CDR1 reads SNHLY; CDR2 reads FYNNEI. There are 11 residues in the CDR3.

This clone was seen more than once but under ten times. This CDR3 is CSVDYTPETQYF. CDR3 nucleotides: TGCAGCGTTGATTATACTCCAGAGACCCAGTACTTC. The chain links TRBV29-1 to TRBJ2-5, with unresolved D. V lost 3 bases, J lost 4 bases, and 9 bases lay in between. Germline CDR1 reads SQVTM; CDR2 reads ANQGSEA. The CDR3 runs to 12 residues.

This clone was seen only a few times. CDR3 loop: CSVEGSSGSGETQYF. CDR3 DNA: TGCAGCGTTGAAGGGTCTAGCGGGAGTGGTGAGACCCAGTACTTC. The chain employs TRBV29-1 and TRBJ2-5; 10 bases are a match to TRBD2. The CDR3 loop spans 15 amino acids. Germline CDR1 SQVTM, CDR2 ANQGSEA. The trim removed 1 base at V and 5 bases at J, leaving 7 bases unmatched. Variable domain in full (rest from reference TRBV29-1 and TRBJ2-5): SAVISQKPSRDICQRGTSLTIQCQVDSQVTMMFWYRQQPGQSLTLIATANQGSEATYESGFVIDKFPISRPNLTFSTLTVSNMSPEDSSIYLCSVEGSSGSGETQYFGPGTRLLVL.

The chain uses TRBV5-1 and TRBJ2-5; D is perhaps TRBD2 (5 bases). CDR3 length: 14 amino acids. Germline V CDR1 and CDR2: SGHRS, YFSETQ. The ends were cut back, 0 bases at V and 2 bases at J, with 8 bases in the middle. The CDR3 reads CASSLVGEQETQYF. CDR3 coding DNA: TGCGCCAGCAGCTTGGTTGGGGAGCAAGAGACCCAGTACTTC.

V is TRBV6-5 and J is TRBJ2-7; D ambiguous. Deletions cut 8 bases from V and 3 bases from J, with 5 bases between. The CDR3 totals 10 residues. CDR1 is MNHEY, CDR2 SVGAGI, per germline. The CDR3 nucleotides are TGTGCCAGCGGGGTCTACGAGCAGTACTTC. The encoded protein is CASGVYEQYF.